The T cell receptor beta chain described here comes from a study of T-cell memory formation after mild COVID-19. TCRdb independently ran MiXCR on the 5' RACE reads; one entry per CDR3 protein. The repertoire has approximately 340,000 distinct CDR3 sequences, over 10% of them found once; the top ten carry roughly 23%. The CDR3 covers 14 residues. The V segment lost 0 bases and the J segment 6 bases; nucleotides outside the gene matches: 4. CDR1 and CDR2 (germline): DFQATT, SNEGSKA (reference sequence). Sequenced material: PBMCs or a T cell subset sorted from them (not recorded which). The chain couples TRBV20-1 to TRBJ1-4, with 7 bases aligning to TRBD1. The clonotype originates from a man between 18 and 35 years old who had mild COVID-19 (a few samples of this study predate the infection). Cell type and time point are not known. CDR3 region: CSARDRQGDEKLFF. The CDR3, as DNA: TGCAGTGCTAGAGACCGACAGGGAGATGAAAAACTGTTTTTT.